This entry lists 5 T cell receptor beta chains sequenced from one sample in a study of blood T cell repertoires in COVID-19. Clones were read by immunoSEQ multiplex PCR, and TCRdb kept only the in-frame ones, dropping some. The sample contains a few hundred thousand clones, about 88% of which appear only once. Source material: PBMCs or T cells enriched from blood (not recorded which). These TCRs come from a woman aged 25 to 39 who had recovered from COVID-19.

The chain couples TRBV27 to TRBJ2-3, with D tentatively TRBD2 (7 bases). CDR3 size: 16 residues. The V and J ends lost 3 bases and 3 bases respectively, with 16 bases between them. The germline CDR1 and CDR2 sequences are MNHEY and SMNVEV (reference sequence). For the CDR3, the DNA is TGTGCCAGCAGTTTTGGGAGGGGGGGCCGGACAGATACGCAGTATTTT. This gives the protein CASSFGRGGRTDTQYF.

This rearrangement joins TRBV5-8 to TRBJ2-6; 9 nucleotides match TRBD1. The CDR3 is 17 residues long. CDR1 is SGHTS, CDR2 YDEGEE, per germline. The ends lost 5 bases at V and 0 bases at J; junction bases unmatched: 6. CDR3: CASSPDRGSSGANVLTF. The CDR3 DNA reads as TGTGCCAGCAGTCCGGACAGGGGCAGCTCTGGGGCCAACGTCCTGACTTTC.

The V gene is TRBV11-2, the J gene TRBJ2-1; 10 bases are shared with TRBD2. The CDR3 consists of 14 residues. CDR1 is SGHAT, CDR2 FQNNGV, per germline. Trimming removed 7 bases from V and 4 bases from J; junction bases left unmatched: 4. CDR3 amino acids: CASIPLAGYNEQFF. CDR3 bases: TGTGCCAGCATCCCACTAGCGGGGTACAATGAGCAGTTCTTC.

CDR3 DNA sequence: TGTGCCAGCTCACTAGGGGAGGCCTATGGCTACACCTTC. It is translated as CASSLGEAYGYTF. The rearrangement links TRBV18 to TRBJ1-2; the D gene is possibly TRBD1 (5 bases). Germline V CDR1 and CDR2: KGHSH, LQKENI. The CDR3 totals 13 residues. V lost 4 bases to trimming and J lost 4 bases, with 10 bases between them.

The CDR3 protein is CASSLGSGNSPLHF. The CDR3 nucleotides are TGTGCCAGCAGCTTAGGGTCGGGGAATTCACCCCTCCACTTT. The J gene is TRBJ1-6, the V gene TRBV7-2; D unresolved. Germline V gives CDR1 SGHTA, CDR2 FQGNSA. V shed 1 base and J shed 7 bases, with 8 bases lying between them. The CDR3 loop spans 14 amino acids.